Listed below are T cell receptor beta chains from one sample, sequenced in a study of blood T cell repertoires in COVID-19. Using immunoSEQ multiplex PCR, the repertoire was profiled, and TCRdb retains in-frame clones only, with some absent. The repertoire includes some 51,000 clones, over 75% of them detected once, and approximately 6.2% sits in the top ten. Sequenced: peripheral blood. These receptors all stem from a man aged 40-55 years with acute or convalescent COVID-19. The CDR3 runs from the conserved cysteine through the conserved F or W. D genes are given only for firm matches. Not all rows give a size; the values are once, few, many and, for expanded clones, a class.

CDR3aa: CASSALAGGHNEQFF; CDR3nt: TGTGCCAGCAGTGCACTAGCGGGAGGCCACAATGAGCAGTTCTTC; j_gene: TRBJ2-1; v_gene: TRBV6-4; abundance: medium-sized; d_gene: TRBD2; len: 15
CDR3aa: CASSPPSQSGGKPQHF; CDR3nt: TGTGCCAGCTCACCACCGTCCCAGTCCGGCGGTAAGCCCCAGCATTTT; j_gene: TRBJ1-5; v_gene: TRBV18; abundance: NA; d_gene: NA; len: 16
CDR3aa: CASRQTAGLAKNIQYF; CDR3nt: TGTGCCAGCAGGCAAACAGCGGGACTAGCCAAAAACATTCAGTACTTC; j_gene: TRBJ2-4; v_gene: TRBV2; abundance: NA; d_gene: TRBD2; len: 16
CDR3aa: CASSTTDRAETQYF; CDR3nt: TGCGCCAGCAGCACTACGGACAGGGCTGAGACCCAGTACTTC; j_gene: TRBJ2-5; v_gene: TRBV5-1; abundance: NA; d_gene: TRBD1; len: 14
CDR3aa: CATSDWTGATSGRLETQYF; CDR3nt: TGTGCCACCAGTGACTGGACAGGCGCGACTAGCGGGAGGCTTGAGACCCAGTACTTC; j_gene: TRBJ2-5; v_gene: TRBV24-1; abundance: once; d_gene: TRBD2; len: 19
CDR3aa: CASSIADRLNEKLFF; CDR3nt: TGTGCCAGTAGTATAGCCGACAGGCTTAATGAAAAACTGTTTTTT; j_gene: TRBJ1-4; v_gene: TRBV19; abundance: NA; d_gene: NA; len: 15
CDR3aa: CASSLSTGEQFF; CDR3nt: TGTGCCAGCAGCTTATCTACCGGTGAGCAGTTCTTC; j_gene: TRBJ2-1; v_gene: TRBV12-3/TRBV12-4; abundance: NA; d_gene: NA; len: 12
CDR3aa: CASSQASNSGNTIYF; CDR3nt: TGCGCCAGCAGCCAAGCGTCTAACTCTGGAAACACCATATATTTT; j_gene: TRBJ1-3; v_gene: TRBV4-3; abundance: NA; d_gene: NA; len: 15
CDR3aa: CANRGEENQPQHF; CDR3nt: TGTGCCAATCGGGGGGAGGAGAATCAGCCCCAGCATTTT; j_gene: TRBJ1-5; v_gene: TRBV10-3; abundance: NA; d_gene: NA; len: 13
CDR3aa: CASSEVLADNEQFF; CDR3nt: TGTGCCAGCAGTGAGGTCCTAGCGGACAATGAGCAGTTCTTC; j_gene: TRBJ2-1; v_gene: TRBV2; abundance: NA; d_gene: TRBD2; len: 14
CDR3aa: CASRGTANTGELFF; CDR3nt: TGTGCCAGCAGGGGGACAGCGAACACCGGGGAGCTGTTTTTT; j_gene: TRBJ2-2; v_gene: TRBV5-5; abundance: once; d_gene: TRBD1; len: 14
CDR3aa: CACKRGTGNINNYGYTF; CDR3nt: TGTGCCTGCAAACGCGGGACAGGCAACATAAATAACTATGGCTACACCTTC; j_gene: TRBJ1-2; v_gene: TRBV30; abundance: NA; d_gene: TRBD1; len: 17
CDR3aa: CASSPLAGGSLGTGELFF; CDR3nt: TGCGCCAGCAGTCCCCTAGCGGGAGGATCGCTGGGGACCGGGGAGCTGTTTTTT; j_gene: TRBJ2-2; v_gene: TRBV10-2; abundance: once; d_gene: TRBD2; len: 18
CDR3aa: CATSGSPGSDTEAFF; CDR3nt: TGTGCCACCAGTGGTTCCCCGGGATCAGACACTGAAGCTTTCTTT; j_gene: TRBJ1-1; v_gene: TRBV24-1; abundance: NA; d_gene: NA; len: 15
CDR3aa: CATSRDSGSQRTGELFF; CDR3nt: TGTGCCACCAGCAGAGATTCCGGGAGCCAAAGAACCGGGGAGCTGTTTTTT; j_gene: TRBJ2-2; v_gene: TRBV15; abundance: NA; d_gene: NA; len: 17
CDR3aa: CATSDATGPREGYGYTF; CDR3nt: TGTGCCACCAGTGATGCGACAGGGCCCCGCGAGGGCTATGGCTACACCTTC; j_gene: TRBJ1-2; v_gene: TRBV24-1; abundance: NA; d_gene: TRBD1; len: 17